A selection of T cell receptor beta chains follows, all from one sample in a study of post-analysis software for immune sequencing data. TCRdb re-called the PCR reads through MiXCR, storing one row per CDR3 protein. Of 800,000 to 950,000 distinct CDR3 sequences in the sample, around 53% were seen once. Material: blood. These receptors were obtained from a girl aged 5-17 years with multiple sclerosis. The CDR3 runs from the conserved cysteine through the conserved F or W. The order of the fields is clone size, D gene, V gene, J gene, CDR3 DNA, CDR3 protein. A D gene is named only where the DNA matches it firmly. Size tells how often a clone was seen (once, few, many) or the class of an expanded clone, and some rows leave it out.

clone size: few
D gene: .
V gene: TRBV20-1
J gene: TRBJ2-7
CDR3 DNA: TGCAGTGCCAGGGGGGGAGTCAGCTACGAGCAGTACTTC
CDR3 protein: CSARGGVSYEQYF

clone size: .
D gene: TRBD2
V gene: TRBV20-1
J gene: TRBJ2-7
CDR3 DNA: TGCAGTGCTAGAGATCTAGCGGGAGTTAGCTACGAGCAGTACTTC
CDR3 protein: CSARDLAGVSYEQYF

clone size: .
D gene: .
V gene: TRBV6-1
J gene: TRBJ2-7
CDR3 DNA: TGTGCCAGCACTCTGGTTGTCGGAGACGAGCAGTACTTC
CDR3 protein: CASTLVVGDEQYF

clone size: .
D gene: TRBD1
V gene: TRBV12-5
J gene: TRBJ2-7
CDR3 DNA: TGTGCTAGTGGTTTGGTCTTCCGGGACAGTGGCTACGAGCAGTACTTC
CDR3 protein: CASGLVFRDSGYEQYF

clone size: .
D gene: .
V gene: TRBV6-5
J gene: TRBJ2-1
CDR3 DNA: TGTGCCAGCAGTTACCCAGGGGATGGGGTGGATGAGCAGTTCTTC
CDR3 protein: CASSYPGDGVDEQFF

clone size: .
D gene: .
V gene: TRBV19
J gene: TRBJ1-5
CDR3 DNA: TGTGCCAGTAGTAAGGATACCAATCAGCCCCAGCATTTT
CDR3 protein: CASSKDTNQPQHF

clone size: few
D gene: .
V gene: TRBV7-7
J gene: TRBJ2-7
CDR3 DNA: TGTGCTAGCAGCTTATTTCGTCCCGGGACAAACCCCACCTACGAGCAGTACTTC
CDR3 protein: CASSLFRPGTNPTYEQYF

clone size: .
D gene: .
V gene: TRBV2
J gene: TRBJ1-1
CDR3 DNA: TGTGCCAGACAAGAGAACACTGAAGCTTTCTTT
CDR3 protein: CARQENTEAFF

clone size: .
D gene: .
V gene: TRBV3-1
J gene: TRBJ1-4
CDR3 DNA: TGTGCCAGCAGCCAAGGTAGAGGAAGGGGAGTGCGTGAAAAACTGTTTTTT
CDR3 protein: CASSQGRGRGVREKLFF

clone size: few
D gene: .
V gene: TRBV10-3
J gene: TRBJ2-4
CDR3 DNA: TGTGCCATCAGGGACAGCCTAGCAGACATTCAGTACTTC
CDR3 protein: CAIRDSLADIQYF

clone size: many
D gene: .
V gene: TRBV7-3
J gene: TRBJ2-6
CDR3 DNA: TGTGCCAGCAGCTTACAGGGCCCTGGGGCCAACGTCCTGACTTTC
CDR3 protein: CASSLQGPGANVLTF

clone size: .
D gene: .
V gene: TRBV10-3
J gene: TRBJ2-6
CDR3 DNA: TGTGCCATCAGTGAGCCTCGAGACAGGGAGGTTGGCGGGGCCAACGTCCTGACTTTC
CDR3 protein: CAISEPRDREVGGANVLTF

clone size: .
D gene: .
V gene: TRBV2
J gene: TRBJ1-5
CDR3 DNA: TGTGCCAGCAGTGAACGACAAGATATAGCGGCCAATCAGCCCCAGCATTTT
CDR3 protein: CASSERQDIAANQPQHF

clone size: few
D gene: .
V gene: TRBV20-1
J gene: TRBJ1-1
CDR3 DNA: TGCAGTGCTAGTCAACTGAACACTGAAGCTTTCTTT
CDR3 protein: CSASQLNTEAFF

clone size: .
D gene: TRBD1
V gene: TRBV7-3
J gene: TRBJ1-1
CDR3 DNA: TGTGCCAGCGCCCGTTCGGCGGGACAGGGGGACACTGAAGCTTTCTTT
CDR3 protein: CASARSAGQGDTEAFF

clone size: .
D gene: .
V gene: TRBV20-1
J gene: TRBJ2-1
CDR3 DNA: TGCAGTGCTAGAGATCGGGAGCGGGCCTTTTACAATGAGCAGTTCTTC
CDR3 protein: CSARDRERAFYNEQFF

clone size: many
D gene: .
V gene: TRBV12-3/TRBV12-4
J gene: TRBJ2-7
CDR3 DNA: TGTGCCAGCAGGCAAGACAGATACGAGCAGTACTTC
CDR3 protein: CASRQDRYEQYF

clone size: .
D gene: .
V gene: TRBV7-9
J gene: TRBJ2-5
CDR3 DNA: TGTGCCAGCAACGAGGGGAGAGGCCAAGAGACCCAGTACTTC
CDR3 protein: CASNEGRGQETQYF

clone size: .
D gene: .
V gene: TRBV13
J gene: TRBJ1-1
CDR3 DNA: TGTGCCAGCAGTTCAAGGGCTGCTGAAGCTTTCTTT
CDR3 protein: CASSSRAAEAFF

clone size: .
D gene: .
V gene: TRBV6-5
J gene: TRBJ2-3
CDR3 DNA: TGTGCCAGCAGAACACGGGGCGGACCCACAGATACGCAGTATTTT
CDR3 protein: CASRTRGGPTDTQYF

clone size: .
D gene: .
V gene: TRBV15
J gene: TRBJ2-1
CDR3 DNA: TGTGCCACCAGCAAGTCTCCTAAAGACACATACTTCTTC
CDR3 protein: CATSKSPKDTYFF

clone size: .
D gene: .
V gene: TRBV13
J gene: TRBJ2-7
CDR3 DNA: TGTGCCAGCAGCTATCCGGATGGTAGCGAAACCTACGAGCAGTACTTC
CDR3 protein: CASSYPDGSETYEQYF

clone size: .
D gene: .
V gene: TRBV24-1
J gene: TRBJ2-1
CDR3 DNA: TGTGCCACCAGTGCTGGGTCTCCCTACAATGAGCAGTTCTTC
CDR3 protein: CATSAGSPYNEQFF

clone size: .
D gene: .
V gene: TRBV6-4
J gene: TRBJ2-3
CDR3 DNA: TGTGCCAGCAGTGAATTGGGGCCCCCCGATACGCAGTATTTT
CDR3 protein: CASSELGPPDTQYF

clone size: .
D gene: TRBD2
V gene: TRBV5-1
J gene: TRBJ2-5
CDR3 DNA: TGCGCCAGCAGCCAGTACGCGGGACTAGCGGGAGAGACCCAGCACTTC
CDR3 protein: CASSQYAGLAGETQHF

clone size: .
D gene: .
V gene: TRBV4-1
J gene: TRBJ2-5
CDR3 DNA: TGCGCCAGCAGCCCCTCAAATGGGCAACAAGAGACCCAGTACTTC
CDR3 protein: CASSPSNGQQETQYF

clone size: .
D gene: TRBD2
V gene: TRBV5-1
J gene: TRBJ2-7
CDR3 DNA: TGCGCCAGCTCCGAGACTAGCGGGACTTCCGAGCAGTACTTC
CDR3 protein: CASSETSGTSEQYF

clone size: few
D gene: TRBD1
V gene: TRBV20-1
J gene: TRBJ1-2
CDR3 DNA: TGCAGTGCTAGGATTCATGGAGTGGGACAGCCATCTAACTATGGCTACACCTTC
CDR3 protein: CSARIHGVGQPSNYGYTF

clone size: .
D gene: TRBD1
V gene: TRBV9
J gene: TRBJ1-2
CDR3 DNA: TGTGCCAGTCGACAGGGGGCATCCAACTATGGCTACACCTTC
CDR3 protein: CASRQGASNYGYTF

clone size: few
D gene: .
V gene: TRBV7-9
J gene: TRBJ1-1
CDR3 DNA: TGTGCCAGCAGTTTAGTGGCGGACACTCAAGCTTTCTTT
CDR3 protein: CASSLVADTQAFF

clone size: .
D gene: .
V gene: TRBV5-1
J gene: TRBJ1-6
CDR3 DNA: TGCGCCAGCAGCTTTCGAAGCGTTAGCTCCTATAATTCACCCCTCCACTTT
CDR3 protein: CASSFRSVSSYNSPLHF

clone size: .
D gene: TRBD1
V gene: TRBV7-9
J gene: TRBJ2-7
CDR3 DNA: TGTGCCAGCAGCTTAGAGACAGGGTTCTACGAGCAGTACTTC
CDR3 protein: CASSLETGFYEQYF

clone size: .
D gene: .
V gene: TRBV5-5
J gene: TRBJ2-7
CDR3 DNA: TGTGCCAGCAGCGTTGAATATACAGGGCGGTTGCGGGAGATTGAGGACGAGCAGTACTTC
CDR3 protein: CASSVEYTGRLREIEDEQYF

clone size: few
D gene: .
V gene: TRBV20-1
J gene: TRBJ2-5
CDR3 DNA: TGCAGTGCTCTACCAGTCTTGGTTGAGACCCAGTACTTC
CDR3 protein: CSALPVLVETQYF